These 9 T cell receptor beta chains were all obtained from the same sample, sequenced in a study of CD8 T cells in ankylosing spondylitis. Overall study results and limits: Apparently characteristic of ankylosing spondylitis blood was a TCR beta motif (under ten highly homologous variants).

TCRdb recomputed calls from the 5' RACE reads with MiXCR, one row per CDR3 protein. In the table there are 700,000 to 850,000 distinct CDR3 sequences, 10% to 15% of which are singletons. Their specific antigens are unknown. The sequenced material came from blood, either unsorted or a sorted T cell fraction (not recorded which). The receptors originated from a male donor with ankylosing spondylitis.

This chain joins TRBV6-2 or TRBV6-3 and TRBJ1-5; perhaps TRBD1 as D (5 bases). CDR3 size: 13 residues. V was cut by 10 bases and J by 3 bases, with 13 bases left in between. Germline V CDR1 and CDR2: MNHEY, SVGEGT. The CDR3 protein is CATLAGNNQPQHF. The CDR3 bases are TGTGCCACCTTGGCAGGGAACAATCAGCCCCAGCATTTT.

The gene calls are TRBV3-1 and TRBJ2-7; D not certain. The length of the CDR3 is 13 residues. Germline V gene data show CDR1 as LGHDT and CDR2 as YNNKEL (reference sequence). V gave up 1 base and J gave up 6 bases, with 10 bases separating them. CDR3 sequence: CASSQASVIEQYF. The CDR3 DNA is TGTGCCAGCAGCCAAGCGTCTGTGATCGAGCAGTACTTC.

This clonotype turned up a few times. This chain links TRBV24-1 with TRBJ2-1; tentative D call: TRBD1 (6 bases). Germline V lookup: CDR1 KGHDR, CDR2 SFDVKD. Between the trimmed V and J ends, which lost 4 bases and 7 bases, there was a span of 19 bases. The CDR3 is made up of 16 amino acids. The CDR3 loop reads CATSDPTGFEWNEQFF. CDR3 DNA sequence: TGTGCCACCAGTGACCCGACAGGCTTCGAGTGGAATGAGCAGTTCTTC.

This chain joins TRBV18 and TRBJ1-2, with TRBD1 identical over 9 bases. The CDR3 length is 15 residues. Germline V CDR1 and CDR2: KGHSH, LQKENI. Trimming at V came to 5 bases and at J to 8 bases, leaving 12 bases not matched to a gene. DNA for the CDR3: TGTGCCAGCTCAACCGAGACAGGGGGGATTGTCGGCTACACCTTC. Its protein product is CASSTETGGIVGYTF.

This clonotype was counted many times. V is TRBV29-1 and J is TRBJ2-5; tentative D call: TRBD2 (6 bases). The V end was cut by 4 bases, the J end by 5 bases, with 17 bases between. Germline V gene data show CDR1 as SQVTM and CDR2 as ANQGSEA. This CDR3 is 14 amino acids long. The CDR3 DNA is TGCAGCGTTGGGGCGGTAGCGGAGAGGGAGACCCAGTACTTC. Translating gives CSVGAVAERETQYF.

The chain has TRBV20-1 and TRBJ2-5; no firm D call. Trimming removed 2 bases at V and 4 bases at J, with 26 bases between. The CDR3 is 18 residues long. Looked up from germline, CDR1 is DFQATT and CDR2 is SNEGSKA (reference sequence). This chain's CDR3 is CSARQWVPLEKSRETQYF. The CDR3 DNA follows: TGCAGTGCTAGACAATGGGTCCCCCTTGAGAAGTCTAGAGAGACCCAGTACTTC.

This clonotype was seen more than once but under ten times. This chain joins TRBV20-1 and TRBJ2-7; 7 nucleotides match TRBD2. The CDR3 has 15 residues. V trimming: 2 bases; J trimming: 1 base; junction bases outside the gene matches: 8. Germline-derived CDR1 and CDR2 are DFQATT and SNEGSKA (reference sequence). The CDR3 DNA reads TGCAGTGCTAGAAACGAGCGGGATATTTCCTACGAGCAGTACTTC. The encoded protein is CSARNERDISYEQYF.

Note on this clonotype: A much larger clone differs from this one at a single base, so this may be a read error. V and J are TRBV20-1 and TRBJ2-7; no definite D call. The CDR3 is made up of 13 amino acids. The V gene's germline CDR1 is DFQATT and CDR2 SNEGSKA (reference sequence). Trimming shortened V by 4 bases and J by 3 bases, and 13 bases separated the two germline ends. The CDR3 loop is CSATSEPNYEQYF. The CDR3 nucleotides read TGCAGTGCTACGTCGGAGCCTAACTACGAGCAGTACTTC.

In this sample, this clonotype turned up a few times. The chain joins TRBV4-1 to TRBJ2-5; D call uncertain. This CDR3 has 13 residues. Germline CDR1 is MGHRA and CDR2 is YSYEKL. V was cut by 0 bases and J by 9 bases, with 11 bases left in between. The CDR3 region has the DNA TGCGCCAGCAGCCAAGATTTAATACGGGCCCAGTACTTC. It translates to CASSQDLIRAQYF.